This record concerns one T cell receptor (beta chain) sequence. Its antigen is currently unknown. The CDR3 covers 14 residues. V shed 3 bases and J shed 10 bases, with 13 bases lying between them. The source of the sample is a study of blood T cells in healthy people across ages. Points from the study as a whole: A strong correlation was seen between TCR beta diversity and naive T cell percentage. Naive CD4+ cell counts and diversity both ran higher in long-lived than in aged donors. The fall in TCR beta diversity per million T cells was roughly linear with age.

The second PCR ran about 6 to 12 cycles with a sample-barcoded 5' primer and J-beta primers. A template-switch adaptor that had 12 random nucleotides put a tag on each cDNA molecule. TCRdb reanalysed the 5' RACE reads using MiXCR and keeps one entry per CDR3 protein. Of about a million distinct CDR3 sequences listed, around 48% are singletons. Sequencing was done on a sample of blood. This receptor was taken from a man in his thirties or forties in good health. The chain recombines TRBV12-3 or TRBV12-4 with TRBJ1-6; D not certain. The CDR3 sequence is CASSFSSDSSPLHF. The DNA of the CDR3 is TGTGCCAGCAGTTTTTCGTCGGACTCCTCACCCCTCCACTTT.